A selection of T cell receptor beta chains follows, all from one sample in a study of T cell responses to AZD1222 COVID-19 vaccine. Repertoires were generated with immunoSEQ multiplex PCR, while TCRdb's copy carries only in-frame clones and drops some. This table has roughly 150,000 clones, around nine tenths appearing once. Sequencing used peripheral blood, obtained on day 0 of AZD1222 vaccination. The receptors were sampled from an adult in good health. Each CDR3 is given with its conserved first and last residue. A D gene is named only where the DNA matches it firmly.

V: TRBV20-1
D: .
J: TRBJ2-7
CDR3: CSASEAAYEQYF

V: TRBV6-5
D: .
J: TRBJ2-1
CDR3: CASSYGFAHYNEQFF

V: TRBV7-9
D: .
J: TRBJ1-4
CDR3: CASSWGAEKLFF

V: TRBV10-1
D: TRBD2
J: TRBJ2-1
CDR3: CASSDPPGLAGAVNNEQFF

V: TRBV27
D: .
J: TRBJ1-1
CDR3: CASREGIKNTEAFF

V: TRBV6-2/TRBV6-3
D: .
J: TRBJ2-7
CDR3: CASSYQPGLTYEQYF

V: TRBV5-4
D: .
J: TRBJ2-5
CDR3: CASSPVRGETQYF

V: TRBV6-2/TRBV6-3
D: .
J: TRBJ2-1
CDR3: CASSSPKSLGNEQFF

V: TRBV5-6
D: TRBD1
J: TRBJ2-7
CDR3: CASSLEWTGDYEQYF

V: TRBV6-1
D: .
J: TRBJ1-1
CDR3: CASSEGGEAFF

V: TRBV3-1/TRBV3-2
D: .
J: TRBJ2-2
CDR3: CASSVRPRAGELFF

V: TRBV28
D: .
J: TRBJ1-3
CDR3: CATQDVLGSSGNTIYF

V: TRBV11-2
D: .
J: TRBJ1-3
CDR3: CASSLFGDGLGGNIIYF

V: TRBV7-8
D: TRBD2
J: TRBJ2-3
CDR3: CASSSERGPSTDTQYF

V: TRBV5-6
D: .
J: TRBJ1-2
CDR3: CASRQEYGYTF

V: TRBV30
D: .
J: TRBJ1-2
CDR3: CAWSRYGYTF

V: TRBV20-1
D: .
J: TRBJ2-1
CDR3: CSASRRDEQFF

V: TRBV3-1/TRBV3-2
D: .
J: TRBJ1-5
CDR3: CASSQARGNQPQHF

V: TRBV27
D: TRBD1
J: TRBJ2-7
CDR3: CASSLKGGPYEQYF

V: TRBV20-1
D: .
J: TRBJ1-1
CDR3: CSASQEPEAFF

V: TRBV28
D: .
J: TRBJ2-7
CDR3: CASGGSTYEQYF

V: TRBV28
D: .
J: TRBJ1-2
CDR3: CASRLGQPSYGYTF

V: TRBV3-1/TRBV3-2
D: TRBD1
J: TRBJ2-2
CDR3: CASSWTGSGELFF